Described below is a single TCR beta chain sequence and its context. Its target is not known. CDR1 SNHLY and CDR2 FYNNEI come from the germline V gene. V lost 4 bases, J lost 7 bases, and 3 bases stayed unmatched. The CDR3 length is 13 residues. This specimen belongs to a study of lymphopenia after photon versus proton radiotherapy. Overall study results and limits: Post-nadir diversity loss with photons came from oligoclonal expansion, particularly CD8+ Temra cells.

Sequenced by immunoSEQ multiplex PCR; TCRdb stores in-frame clones only, minus some. The data show about 25,000 clones, with 75% to 90% seen just once and approximately 3.7% held by the top ten. The sequence came from a woman aged 50 to 60 with pancreatic cancer. Sequencing was performed on peripheral blood, taken from a patient treated with photon-based radiotherapy. The rearrangement links TRBV2 to TRBJ2-7; the match to TRBD2 covers 11 bases. The CDR3 is CASSGLAGGEQYF. CDR3 bases: TGTGCCAGCAGTGGGCTAGCGGGAGGTGAGCAGTACTTC. Variable domain in full (rest from reference TRBV2 and TRBJ2-7): EPEVTQTPSHQVTQMGQEVILRCVPISNHLYFYWYRQILGQKVEFLVSFYNNEISEKSEIFDDQFSVERPDGSNFTLKIRSTKLEDSAMYFCASSGLAGGEQYFGPGTRLTVT.